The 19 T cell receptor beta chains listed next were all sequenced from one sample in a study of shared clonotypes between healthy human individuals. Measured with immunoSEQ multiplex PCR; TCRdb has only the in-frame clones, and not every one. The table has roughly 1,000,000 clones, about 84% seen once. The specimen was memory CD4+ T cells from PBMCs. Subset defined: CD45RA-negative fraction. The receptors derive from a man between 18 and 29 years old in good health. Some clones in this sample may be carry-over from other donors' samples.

CDR3 loop: CASSPNRDTNYGYTF. CDR3 coding DNA: TGTGCCAGCTCACCGAACCGGGACACTAACTATGGCTACACCTTC. V and J are TRBV18 and TRBJ1-2; the D gene is possibly TRBD1 (6 bases). Germline CDR1 reads KGHSH; CDR2 reads LQKENI. The CDR3 is made up of 15 amino acids. V was pared by 3 bases and J by 0 bases, with 11 bases between.

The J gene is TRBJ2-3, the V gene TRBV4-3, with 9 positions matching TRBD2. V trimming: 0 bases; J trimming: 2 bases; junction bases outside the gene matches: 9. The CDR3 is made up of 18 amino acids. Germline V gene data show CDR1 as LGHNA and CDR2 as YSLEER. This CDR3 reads CASSQDPPLAGSTDTQYF. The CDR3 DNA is TGCGCCAGCAGCCAAGATCCCCCGCTAGCGGGATCCACAGATACGCAGTATTTT.

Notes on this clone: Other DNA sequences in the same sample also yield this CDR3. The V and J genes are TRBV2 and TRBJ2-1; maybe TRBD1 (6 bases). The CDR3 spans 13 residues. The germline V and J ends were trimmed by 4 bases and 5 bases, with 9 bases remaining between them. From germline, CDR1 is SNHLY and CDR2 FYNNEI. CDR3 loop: CASSVNRDNEQFF. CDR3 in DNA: TGTGCCAGCAGTGTGAACAGGGACAATGAGCAGTTCTTC.

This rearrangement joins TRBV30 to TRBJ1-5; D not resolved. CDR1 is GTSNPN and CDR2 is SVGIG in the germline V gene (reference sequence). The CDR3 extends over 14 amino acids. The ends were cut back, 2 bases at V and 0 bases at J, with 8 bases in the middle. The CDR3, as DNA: TGTGCCTGGAGTTGGGCAGGTAGCAATCAGCCCCAGCATTTT. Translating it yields CAWSWAGSNQPQHF. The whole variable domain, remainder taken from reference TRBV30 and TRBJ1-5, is SQTIHQWPATLVQPVGSPLSLECTVEGTSNPNLYWYRQAAGRGLQLLFYSVGIGQISSEVPQNLSASRPQDRQFILSSKKLLLSDSGFYLCAWSWAGSNQPQHFGDGTRLSIL.

CDR3 residues: CASSMGSSYEQYF. The CDR3 nucleotides are TGTGCCAGCAGTATGGGTTCCTCCTACGAGCAGTACTTC. The rearrangement uses TRBV6-5 and TRBJ2-7; D gene uncertain. The CDR3 has 13 residues. Trimming took off 5 bases at V and 0 bases at J, with 8 bases between the two ends. In germline, CDR1 is MNHEY, CDR2 SVGAGI.

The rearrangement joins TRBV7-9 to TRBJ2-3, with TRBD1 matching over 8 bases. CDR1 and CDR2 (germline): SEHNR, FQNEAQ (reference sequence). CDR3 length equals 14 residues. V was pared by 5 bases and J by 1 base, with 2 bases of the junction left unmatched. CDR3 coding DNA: TGTGCCAGCAGCCCGGACAGGGGCACAGATACGCAGTATTTT. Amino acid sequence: CASSPDRGTDTQYF. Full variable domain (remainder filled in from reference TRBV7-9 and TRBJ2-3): DTGVSQNPRHKITKRGQNVTFRCDPISEHNRLYWYRQTLGQGPEFLTYFQNEAQLEKSRLLSDRFSAERPKGSFSTLEIQRTEQGDSAMYLCASSPDRGTDTQYFGPGTRLTVL.

The CDR3 sequence is CASSFWTGTETQYF. As DNA, the CDR3 is TGTGCCAGCAGCTTCTGGACAGGGACAGAGACCCAGTACTTC. The chain employs TRBV7-8 and TRBJ2-5; 8 bases are shared with TRBD1. CDR3 length: 14 residues. The trim removed 3 bases at V and 4 bases at J, leaving 4 bases unmatched. The germline gives CDR1 SGHVS, CDR2 FQNEAQ.

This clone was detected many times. CDR3 bases: TGTGCCAGCAGAACACTAGCGGGCGAGCAGTACTTC. It yields the protein CASRTLAGEQYF. This chain connects TRBV6-1 to TRBJ2-7; TRBD2 aligns across 9 bases. Trimming cost V 6 bases and J 6 bases; bases outside gene matches: 3. CDR3 length: 12 amino acids. Germline V gene sequence: CDR1 MNHNS, CDR2 SASEGT.

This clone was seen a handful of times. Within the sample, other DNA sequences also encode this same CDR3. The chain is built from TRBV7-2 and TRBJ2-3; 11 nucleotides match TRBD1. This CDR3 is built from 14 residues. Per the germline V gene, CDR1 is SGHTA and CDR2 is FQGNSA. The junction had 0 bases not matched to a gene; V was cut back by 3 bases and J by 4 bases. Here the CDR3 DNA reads TGTGCCAGCAGCTTGGGACAGGGGGCAGATACGCAGTATTTT. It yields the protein CASSLGQGADTQYF.

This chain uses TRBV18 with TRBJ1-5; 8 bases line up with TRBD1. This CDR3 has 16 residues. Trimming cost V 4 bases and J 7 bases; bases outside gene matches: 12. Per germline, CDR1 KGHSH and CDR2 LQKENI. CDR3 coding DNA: TGTGCCAGCTCACAGGGTATGCAGGGGGCCGGACAGCCCCAGCATTTT. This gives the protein CASSQGMQGAGQPQHF.

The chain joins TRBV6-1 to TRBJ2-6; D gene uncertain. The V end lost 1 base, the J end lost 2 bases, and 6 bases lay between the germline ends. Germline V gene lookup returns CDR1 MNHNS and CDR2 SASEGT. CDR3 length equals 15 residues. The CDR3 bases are TGTGCCAGCAGTGAAGTCCGACCTGGGGCCAACGTCCTGACTTTC. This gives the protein CASSEVRPGANVLTF.

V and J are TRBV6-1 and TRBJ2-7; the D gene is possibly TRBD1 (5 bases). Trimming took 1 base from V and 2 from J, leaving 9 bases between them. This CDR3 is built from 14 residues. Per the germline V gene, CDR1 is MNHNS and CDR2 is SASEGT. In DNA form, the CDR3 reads TGTGCCAGCAGTGAAGTCGGACATACCTACGAGCAGTACTTC. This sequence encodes CASSEVGHTYEQYF.

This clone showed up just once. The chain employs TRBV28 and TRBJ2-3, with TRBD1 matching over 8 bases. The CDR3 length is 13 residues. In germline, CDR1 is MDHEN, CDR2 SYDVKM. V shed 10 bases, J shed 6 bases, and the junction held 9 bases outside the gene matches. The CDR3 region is CATQDRARDTQYF. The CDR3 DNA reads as TGTGCCACCCAGGACAGGGCGAGGGATACGCAGTATTTT.

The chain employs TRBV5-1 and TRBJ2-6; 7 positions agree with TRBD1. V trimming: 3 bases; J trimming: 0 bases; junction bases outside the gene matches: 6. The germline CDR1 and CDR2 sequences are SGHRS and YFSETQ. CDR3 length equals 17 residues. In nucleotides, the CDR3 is TGCGCCAGCAGCTGGGGACAGTCGAGCTCTGGGGCCAACGTCCTGACTTTC. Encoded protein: CASSWGQSSSGANVLTF.

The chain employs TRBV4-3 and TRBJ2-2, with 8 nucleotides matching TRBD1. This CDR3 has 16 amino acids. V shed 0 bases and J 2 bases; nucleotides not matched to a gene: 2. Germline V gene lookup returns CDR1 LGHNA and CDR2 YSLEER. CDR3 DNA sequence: TGCGCCAGCAGCCAAGAGACAGGGGCTAACACCGGGGAGCTGTTTTTT. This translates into CASSQETGANTGELFF.

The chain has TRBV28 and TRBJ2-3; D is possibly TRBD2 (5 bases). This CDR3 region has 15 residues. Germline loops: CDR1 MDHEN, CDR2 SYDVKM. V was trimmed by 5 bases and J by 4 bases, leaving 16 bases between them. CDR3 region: CASSPTPGWPDTQYF. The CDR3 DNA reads TGTGCCAGCAGTCCCACCCCGGGGTGGCCAGATACGCAGTATTTT.

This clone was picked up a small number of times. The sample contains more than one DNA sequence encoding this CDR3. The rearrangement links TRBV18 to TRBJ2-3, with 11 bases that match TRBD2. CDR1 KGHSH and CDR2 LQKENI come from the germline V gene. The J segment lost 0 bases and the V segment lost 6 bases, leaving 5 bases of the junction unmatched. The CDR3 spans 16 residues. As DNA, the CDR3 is TGTGCCAGCTCCCCAGGGACTAGCGGCAGCACAGATACGCAGTATTTT. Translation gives CASSPGTSGSTDTQYF.

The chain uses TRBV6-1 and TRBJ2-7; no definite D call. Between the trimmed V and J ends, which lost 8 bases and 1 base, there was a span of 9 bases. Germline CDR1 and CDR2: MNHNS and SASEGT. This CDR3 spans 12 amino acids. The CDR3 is CASRSYSYEQYF. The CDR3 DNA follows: TGTGCCAGCCGAAGTTATTCCTACGAGCAGTACTTC.

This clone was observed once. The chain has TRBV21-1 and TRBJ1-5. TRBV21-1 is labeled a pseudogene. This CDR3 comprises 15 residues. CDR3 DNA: TGTGCCAGCAGCAAAGGAGGGCTGGGAAATCAGCCCCAGCATTTT. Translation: CASSKGGLGNQPQHF.